The T cell receptor beta chain under discussion was sequenced for a study of shared clonotypes between healthy human individuals. Study in general: Three CD4 naive, three CD4 memory, two CD8 naive and one CD8 memory plate were used per donor.

The V and J ends lost 2 bases and 4 bases respectively, with 9 bases between them. Germline V gene data show CDR1 as MNHNS and CDR2 as SASEGT. This CDR3 spans 14 amino acids. Points on this clone: Its antigen is currently unknown.

General study findings and limits: Clonotypes which were not shared had lower generation probabilities than clonotypes that all four donors shared.

Naive CD8 cells, CD45RO-negative and positively selected for CCR7, excluded terminally differentiated effector memory CD45RA+ cells. Every one of the donors was a Caucasian adult that lived in Nashville, Tennessee. Each sorted subset replicate got 200 ng genomic DNA, 30,000 or so genomes. Here immunoSEQ multiplex PCR was the method, and the copy in TCRdb shows in-frame clones only, minus some. The top ten hold about 1.1% of the sample, which has about 2 million clones, approximately 94% seen once. What was sequenced was naive CD8+ T cells sorted from blood. The clonotype was recovered from a man between 18 and 29 years old in good health. The rearrangement links TRBV6-1 to TRBJ1-5; the D is unclear. The DNA of the CDR3 is TGTGCCAGCAGTGAATGGGTGGCTAATCAGCCCCAGCATTTT. This translates into CASSEWVANQPQHF.